A selection of T cell receptor beta chains follows, all from one sample in a study of cytomegalovirus exposure and HLA in healthy donors. Libraries were prepared by immunoSEQ multiplex PCR; TCRdb keeps only in-frame clonotypes and omits some of them. Of around 140,000 clones listed, 76% are singletons. The sample taken for sequencing was PBMCs. Every receptor here comes from a female donor in good health and CMV-seropositive. CDR3s include the opening cysteine and the closing phenylalanine or tryptophan. Each record gives: CDR3 protein, CDR3 DNA, J gene, clone size, V gene, D gene. The D gene is left open where the match is weak. Some rows have no size entry. The others give once, few or many, or a class for an expanded clone.

CDR3 protein: CASSQSSSVNNEQFF
CDR3 DNA: TGTGCCAGCAGCCAATCTTCTAGCGTAAACAATGAGCAGTTCTTC
J gene: TRBJ2-1
clone size: few
V gene: TRBV5-4
D gene: -

CDR3 protein: CASSSATGSTDTQYF
CDR3 DNA: TGTGCCAGCAGCTCGGCGACAGGGAGCACAGATACGCAGTATTTT
J gene: TRBJ2-3
clone size: -
V gene: TRBV7-9
D gene: TRBD1

CDR3 protein: CASSPRGGLGYEQYF
CDR3 DNA: TGTGCCAGCAGCCCCCGTGGGGGCTTAGGCTACGAGCAGTACTTC
J gene: TRBJ2-7
clone size: -
V gene: TRBV5-4
D gene: -

CDR3 protein: CASSDGTENIQYF
CDR3 DNA: TGTGCCAGCAGCGACGGGACAGAAAACATTCAGTACTTC
J gene: TRBJ2-4
clone size: -
V gene: TRBV6-5
D gene: TRBD1

CDR3 protein: CASREDRLAKNIQYF
CDR3 DNA: TGCGCCAGCAGGGAAGACAGGCTAGCCAAAAACATTCAGTACTTC
J gene: TRBJ2-4
clone size: once
V gene: TRBV23-1
D gene: -

CDR3 protein: CASGGTAGNTIYF
CDR3 DNA: TGTGCCAGCGGCGGGACAGCTGGAAACACCATATATTTT
J gene: TRBJ1-3
clone size: -
V gene: TRBV18
D gene: TRBD1

CDR3 protein: CASKRTSSSYEQYF
CDR3 DNA: TGCGCCAGCAAGAGGACTAGCAGCTCCTACGAGCAGTACTTC
J gene: TRBJ2-7
clone size: -
V gene: TRBV10-2
D gene: TRBD2

CDR3 protein: CASRLAASGGTDTQYF
CDR3 DNA: TGTGCAAGTCGCTTAGCGGCAAGCGGGGGCACAGATACGCAGTATTTT
J gene: TRBJ2-3
clone size: -
V gene: TRBV12-2
D gene: -

CDR3 protein: CVSSLRANTEAFF
CDR3 DNA: TGCGTCAGCAGCCTCAGGGCTAACACTGAAGCTTTCTTT
J gene: TRBJ1-1
clone size: once
V gene: TRBV5-1
D gene: -

CDR3 protein: CASSPQGTVRYF
CDR3 DNA: TGTGCCAGTAGTCCCCAGGGGACAGTGAGGTACTTC
J gene: TRBJ2-7
clone size: once
V gene: TRBV19
D gene: TRBD1

CDR3 protein: CAWSAQRDTQYF
CDR3 DNA: TGTGCCTGGAGTGCCCAGAGGGATACGCAGTATTTT
J gene: TRBJ2-3
clone size: -
V gene: TRBV30
D gene: -

CDR3 protein: CASSPPTPGAQYF
CDR3 DNA: TGTGCCAGCTCACCACCTACTCCGGGGGCCCAGTACTTC
J gene: TRBJ2-5
clone size: few
V gene: TRBV18
D gene: -

CDR3 protein: CASSRTGGNQPQHF
CDR3 DNA: TGTGCCAGCAGCCGGACAGGGGGCAATCAGCCCCAGCATTTT
J gene: TRBJ1-5
clone size: once
V gene: TRBV5-6
D gene: TRBD1

CDR3 protein: CASSLDRGNTEAFF
CDR3 DNA: TGTGCCAGCAGCTTGGACAGGGGGAACACTGAAGCTTTCTTT
J gene: TRBJ1-1
clone size: few
V gene: TRBV7-9
D gene: TRBD1

CDR3 protein: CASSPSQRETQYF
CDR3 DNA: TGTGCCAGCTCACCTTCACAGAGAGAGACCCAGTACTTC
J gene: TRBJ2-5
clone size: -
V gene: TRBV18
D gene: -

CDR3 protein: CASTPGGAWETQYF
CDR3 DNA: TGTGCCAGCACCCCAGGGGGCGCGTGGGAGACCCAGTACTTC
J gene: TRBJ2-5
clone size: -
V gene: TRBV2
D gene: TRBD1

CDR3 protein: CASSKGTGTGELFF
CDR3 DNA: TGTGCCAGCAGTAAAGGGACAGGGACCGGGGAGCTGTTTTTT
J gene: TRBJ2-2
clone size: few
V gene: TRBV2
D gene: TRBD1

CDR3 protein: CASSPDRNNSPLHF
CDR3 DNA: TGTGCCAGCAGCCCGGACAGAAATAATTCACCCCTCCACTTT
J gene: TRBJ1-6
clone size: -
V gene: TRBV5-8
D gene: -

CDR3 protein: CASSLDGYQPQHF
CDR3 DNA: TGTGCCAGCAGCCTAGACGGGTACCAGCCCCAGCATTTT
J gene: TRBJ1-5
clone size: -
V gene: TRBV7-8
D gene: -

CDR3 protein: CASSLAGGKNYGYTF
CDR3 DNA: TGTGCCAGCAGCTTGGCCGGGGGGAAGAACTATGGCTACACCTTC
J gene: TRBJ1-2
clone size: -
V gene: TRBV5-4
D gene: -

CDR3 protein: CASMAFREQFF
CDR3 DNA: TGTGCCAGCATGGCTTTCAGGGAGCAGTTCTTC
J gene: TRBJ2-1
clone size: -
V gene: TRBV6-5
D gene: -

CDR3 protein: CASSVGAVNTIYF
CDR3 DNA: TGTGCCAGCAGCGTAGGCGCCGTAAACACCATATATTTT
J gene: TRBJ1-3
clone size: -
V gene: TRBV9
D gene: -

CDR3 protein: CASSWGLESTDTQYF
CDR3 DNA: TGTGCCAGCAGCTGGGGACTAGAAAGCACAGATACGCAGTATTTT
J gene: TRBJ2-3
clone size: -
V gene: TRBV5-6
D gene: TRBD2

CDR3 protein: CASSLDGLADNEQFF
CDR3 DNA: TGTGCCAGCAGCTTAGACGGACTAGCGGACAATGAGCAGTTCTTC
J gene: TRBJ2-1
clone size: -
V gene: TRBV7-3
D gene: TRBD2

CDR3 protein: CASSLTGYEQFF
CDR3 DNA: TGTGCCAGCAGCTTAACAGGGTATGAGCAGTTCTTC
J gene: TRBJ2-1
clone size: -
V gene: TRBV7-6
D gene: -

CDR3 protein: CASSLWASGSTDTQYF
CDR3 DNA: TGTGCCAGCAGCTTATGGGCTAGCGGAAGCACAGATACGCAGTATTTT
J gene: TRBJ2-3
clone size: -
V gene: TRBV7-3
D gene: TRBD2

CDR3 protein: CASSLATAERTNFGYTF
CDR3 DNA: TGTGCCAGCAGTTTAGCAACAGCCGAAAGGACAAATTTTGGCTACACCTTC
J gene: TRBJ1-2
clone size: -
V gene: TRBV28
D gene: -

CDR3 protein: CAWSVFVEQYF
CDR3 DNA: TGTGCCTGGAGTGTTTTTGTTGAGCAATACTTC
J gene: TRBJ2-7
clone size: -
V gene: TRBV30
D gene: -